Listed here are 15 T cell receptor beta chains from one sample, sequenced in a study of response to subunit inactivated influenza vaccine. Via MiXCR, TCRdb re-called the RT-PCR reads, giving one row per CDR3 protein. The table shows approximately 500,000 distinct CDR3 sequences, with less than 15% occurring only once. Sequencing was performed on PBMCs from blood, taken 11 to 12 days after vaccination. Receptors originate from a man aged 45-65 years who received an inactivated influenza vaccine.

Only a few counts were recorded for this clonotype. This chain joins TRBV6-6 and TRBJ2-1; TRBD2 is a possible D gene (6 bases). This CDR3 spans 11 amino acids. The V gene lost 5 bases and the J gene lost 10 bases, with 9 bases spanning the gap. Looked up from germline, CDR1 is MNHNY and CDR2 is SVGAGI (reference sequence). The CDR3 region has the DNA TGTGCCAGCAGTGCGGGACCAGAGCAGTTCTTC. Amino acids: CASSAGPEQFF.

This chain joins TRBV29-1 and TRBJ2-1, with D possibly called TRBD1 or TRBD2 (6 bases each). The DNA end is more similar to TRBJ2-7, so the J call may be wrong. There are 11 residues in the CDR3. Germline V gene data show CDR1 as SQVTM and CDR2 as ANQGSEA. The CDR3 loop reads CSGAGQNEQYF. DNA of the CDR3: TGCAGCGGCGCGGGACAAAATGAGCAGTACTTC.

This clonotype was seen more than once but under ten times. The chain couples TRBV18 to TRBJ2-5, with D unclear. Germline lookup yields CDR1 KGHSH and CDR2 LQKENI. The CDR3 is 13 residues long. The germline V and J ends were trimmed by 4 bases and 1 base, with 7 bases remaining between them. The CDR3 sequence: CASSRVSQETQYF. The CDR3, as DNA: TGTGCCAGCTCACGTGTTTCCCAAGAGACCCAGTACTTC.

The table lists this clonotype with a few counts. This chain connects TRBV6-5 to TRBJ2-7; the D gene is possibly TRBD1 (6 bases). The CDR3 runs 12 residues. From germline, CDR1 is MNHEY and CDR2 SVGAGI. V lost 4 bases and J 9 bases, leaving 13 bases between the germline ends. The CDR3 DNA sequence: TGTGCCAGCAGTTCCCAGACAGGAGGGCAGTACTTC. This sequence encodes CASSSQTGGQYF.

This chain links TRBV29-1 with TRBJ2-3; maybe TRBD1 (5 bases). Germline loops: CDR1 SQVTM, CDR2 ANQGSEA. This CDR3 has 13 amino acids. Trimming took 3 bases from V and 4 from J, leaving 11 bases between them. The CDR3 coding sequence is TGCAGCGTTGAGGGTAGGGGCGCAGATACGCAGTATTTT. The encoded protein is CSVEGRGADTQYF.

This clonotype turned up a few times. J is TRBJ2-7 and V is TRBV19, with D possibly being TRBD2 (5 bases). The CDR3 is 14 residues long. Germline CDR1 LNHDA, CDR2 SQIVND (reference sequence). Trimming cost V 2 bases and J 2 bases, with 10 bases left between them. The CDR3 region has the DNA TGTGCCAGTAGTATAAACCCGGGGACCTACGAGCAGTACTTC. This encodes CASSINPGTYEQYF.

This clonotype was seen a few times. The chain uses TRBV7-2 and TRBJ2-3, with no clear D. This CDR3 region has 14 residues. V was cut by 1 base and J by 6 bases, with 11 bases left in between. Germline V CDR1 and CDR2: SGHTA, FQGNSA. This CDR3 is CASSLVSLSDTQYF. Here the CDR3 DNA reads TGTGCCAGCAGCTTAGTGTCGCTCAGCGATACGCAGTATTTT.

Ten or more counts support this clonotype. The chain couples TRBV4-1 to TRBJ2-1; no clear D. The CDR3 runs to 15 residues. V lost 0 bases and J lost 8, with 14 bases in between. Germline CDR1 MGHRA, CDR2 YSYEKL. CDR3 bases: TGCGCCAGCAGCCAAGACGTACAGTATAAGGATGAGCAGTTCTTC. This codes for CASSQDVQYKDEQFF.

The table lists this clonotype with a few counts. The chain uses TRBV4-1 and TRBJ1-5; a possible D gene is TRBD1 (6 bases). Trimming stripped 4 bases from V and 4 bases from J, with 11 bases between. The V gene's germline CDR1 is MGHRA and CDR2 YSYEKL. CDR3 length: 14 residues. This CDR3 reads CASSPGVRNQPQHF. The CDR3 DNA is TGCGCCAGCAGCCCAGGGGTGAGAAATCAGCCCCAGCATTTT.

Only a few counts were recorded for this clonotype. The chain recombines TRBV5-5 with TRBJ2-6, with a possible D match to TRBD1 (6 bases). Germline CDR1 reads SGHKS; CDR2 reads YYEKEE (reference sequence). Trimming left V 4 bases short and J 0 bases short, with 17 bases between. This CDR3 is built from 18 residues. CDR3 residues: CASSPLSGESSGANVLTF. In DNA, the CDR3 is TGTGCCAGCAGCCCGCTCTCAGGGGAAAGCTCTGGGGCCAACGTCCTGACTTTC. Together with reference TRBV5-5 and TRBJ2-6, the CDR3 gives the full variable domain: DAGVTQSPTHLIKTRGQQVTLRCSPISGHKSVSWYQQVLGQGPQFIFQYYEKEERGRGNFPDRFSARQFPNYSSELNVNALLLGDSALYLCASSPLSGESSGANVLTFGAGSRLTVL.

This clonotype has a count of ten or more. The rearrangement joins TRBV5-1 to TRBJ2-7; weak D call: TRBD1 (6 bases). This CDR3 is 12 amino acids long. Germline CDR1 SGHRS, CDR2 YFSETQ. Trimming removed 2 bases from V and 5 bases from J, with 8 bases in between. CDR3 in amino acids: CASSFRGDEQYF. The CDR3 DNA reads as TGCGCCAGCAGCTTCAGGGGAGACGAGCAGTACTTC. Full variable domain (remainder filled in from reference TRBV5-1 and TRBJ2-7): KAGVTQTPRYLIKTRGQQVTLSCSPISGHRSVSWYQQTPGQGLQFLFEYFSETQRNKGNFPGRFSGRQFSNSRSEMNVSTLELGDSALYLCASSFRGDEQYFGPGTRLTVT.

This clonotype was seen only a few times. This rearrangement joins TRBV7-2 to TRBJ1-1; tentatively, D is TRBD1 (6 bases). The germline gives CDR1 SGHTA, CDR2 FQGNSA. V shed 2 bases and J shed 3 bases, with 13 bases lying between them. The CDR3 is 15 amino acids. The CDR3 loop is CASSLKFGGHTEAFF. The CDR3 DNA is TGTGCCAGCAGCTTAAAATTTGGGGGGCACACTGAAGCTTTCTTT.

This clonotype was detected a few times. The V and J genes are TRBV12-3 or TRBV12-4 and TRBJ1-1, with 8 bases that match TRBD1. The CDR3 totals 15 residues. The trim removed 6 bases at V and 5 bases at J, leaving 11 bases unmatched. CDR3 DNA: TGTGCCAGCAGACAAAAAGGGACAGGAATTACTGAAGCTTTCTTT. Its translation: CASRQKGTGITEAFF.

V usage is TRBV28 and J usage is TRBJ2-3, with D possibly TRBD1 on 6 matching bases. Germline-derived CDR1 and CDR2 are MDHEN and SYDVKM. The CDR3 is made up of 14 amino acids. Trimming took 5 bases from V and 4 from J, leaving 13 bases between them. The CDR3 region is CASSTEQGPDTQYF. CDR3 in DNA: TGTGCCAGCAGTACAGAACAGGGCCCAGATACGCAGTATTTT.

CDR3 nucleotide sequence: TGCGCCAGCAGCGCGCCCGGGGTAGGGGGAAATGAGCAGTTCTTC. The encoded protein is CASSAPGVGGNEQFF. The chain combines TRBV5-1 with TRBJ2-1; D is perhaps TRBD1 (6 bases). Trimming left V 4 bases short and J 7 bases short, with 18 bases between. Per germline, CDR1 SGHRS and CDR2 YFSETQ. There are 15 residues in the CDR3.